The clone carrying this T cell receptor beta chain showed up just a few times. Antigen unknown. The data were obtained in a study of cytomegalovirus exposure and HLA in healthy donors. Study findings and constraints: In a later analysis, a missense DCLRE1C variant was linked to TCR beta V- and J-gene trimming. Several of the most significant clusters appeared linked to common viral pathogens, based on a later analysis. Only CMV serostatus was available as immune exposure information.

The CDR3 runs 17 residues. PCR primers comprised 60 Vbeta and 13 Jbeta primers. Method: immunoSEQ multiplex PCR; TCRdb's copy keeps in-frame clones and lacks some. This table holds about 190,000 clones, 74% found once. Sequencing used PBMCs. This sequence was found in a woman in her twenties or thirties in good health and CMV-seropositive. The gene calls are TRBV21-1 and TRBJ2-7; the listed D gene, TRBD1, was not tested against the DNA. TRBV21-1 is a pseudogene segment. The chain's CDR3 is CASSKVGRDRKPCEQYF. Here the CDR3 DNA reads TGTGCCAGCAGCAAAGTGGGGCGGGACAGGAAGCCCTGCGAGCAGTACTTC.